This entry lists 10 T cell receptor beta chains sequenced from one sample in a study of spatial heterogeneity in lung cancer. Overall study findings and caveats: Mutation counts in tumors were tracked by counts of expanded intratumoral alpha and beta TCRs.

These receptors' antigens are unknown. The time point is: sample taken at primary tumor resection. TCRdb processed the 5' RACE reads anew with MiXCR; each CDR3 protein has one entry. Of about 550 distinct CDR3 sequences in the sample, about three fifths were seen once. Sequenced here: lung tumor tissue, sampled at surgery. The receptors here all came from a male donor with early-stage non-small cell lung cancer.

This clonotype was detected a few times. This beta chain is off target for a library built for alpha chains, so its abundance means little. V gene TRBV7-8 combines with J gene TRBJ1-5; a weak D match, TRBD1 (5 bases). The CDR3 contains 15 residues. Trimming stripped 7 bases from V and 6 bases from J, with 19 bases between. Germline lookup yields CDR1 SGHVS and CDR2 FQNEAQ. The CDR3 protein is CASTPYEGKGQPQHF. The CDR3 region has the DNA TGTGCCAGCACTCCTTATGAGGGGAAGGGTCAGCCCCAGCATTTT.

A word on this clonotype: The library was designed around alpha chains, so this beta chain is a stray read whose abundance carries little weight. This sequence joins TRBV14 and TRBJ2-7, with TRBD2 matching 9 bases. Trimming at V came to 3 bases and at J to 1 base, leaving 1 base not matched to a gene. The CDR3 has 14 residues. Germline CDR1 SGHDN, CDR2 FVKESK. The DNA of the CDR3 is TGTGCCAGCAGCCATAGCGGGGGATCCTACGAGCAGTACTTC. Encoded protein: CASSHSGGSYEQYF.

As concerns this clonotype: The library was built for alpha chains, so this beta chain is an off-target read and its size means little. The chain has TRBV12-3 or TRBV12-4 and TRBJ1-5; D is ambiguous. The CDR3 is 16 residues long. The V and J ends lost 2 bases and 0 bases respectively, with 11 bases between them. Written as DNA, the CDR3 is TGTGCCAGCAGTTTAAGCTCAGGTTATAGCAATCAGCCCCAGCATTTT. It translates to CASSLSSGYSNQPQHF.

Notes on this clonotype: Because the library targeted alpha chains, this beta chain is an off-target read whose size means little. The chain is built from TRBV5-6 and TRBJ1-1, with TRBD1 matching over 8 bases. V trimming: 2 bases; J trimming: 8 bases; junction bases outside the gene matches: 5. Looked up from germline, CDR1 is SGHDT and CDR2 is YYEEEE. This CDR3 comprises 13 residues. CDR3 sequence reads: CASSFDRGEEAFF. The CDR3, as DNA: TGTGCCAGCAGCTTCGACAGGGGAGAAGAAGCTTTCTTT.

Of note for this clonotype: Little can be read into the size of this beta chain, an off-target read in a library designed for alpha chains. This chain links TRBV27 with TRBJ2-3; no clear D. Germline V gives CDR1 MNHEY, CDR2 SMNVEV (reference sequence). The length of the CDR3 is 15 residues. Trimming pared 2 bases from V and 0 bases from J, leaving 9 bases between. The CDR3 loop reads CASSLNSPSTDTQYF. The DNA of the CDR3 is TGTGCCAGCAGTTTAAACTCGCCAAGCACAGATACGCAGTATTTT.

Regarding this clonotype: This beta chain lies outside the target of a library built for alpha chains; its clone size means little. The CDR3: CASSETLAGPYEQYF. The CDR3 nucleotides are TGTGCCAGCAGTGAAACACTAGCGGGGCCCTACGAGCAGTACTTC. The chain combines TRBV6-1 with TRBJ2-7; the match to TRBD2 covers 10 bases. Germline CDR1 is MNHNS and CDR2 is SASEGT. The CDR3 spans 15 residues. The V and J ends lost 2 bases and 2 bases, in that order; junction bases with no gene match: 3.

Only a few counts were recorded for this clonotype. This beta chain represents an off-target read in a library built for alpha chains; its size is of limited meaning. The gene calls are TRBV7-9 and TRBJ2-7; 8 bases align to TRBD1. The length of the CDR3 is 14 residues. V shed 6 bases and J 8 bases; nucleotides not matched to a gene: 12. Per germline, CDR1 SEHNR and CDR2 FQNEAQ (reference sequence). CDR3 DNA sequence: TGTGCCAGCAGTCCCCCCTCACAGGGGGGTCAGCAGTACTTC. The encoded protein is CASSPPSQGGQQYF.

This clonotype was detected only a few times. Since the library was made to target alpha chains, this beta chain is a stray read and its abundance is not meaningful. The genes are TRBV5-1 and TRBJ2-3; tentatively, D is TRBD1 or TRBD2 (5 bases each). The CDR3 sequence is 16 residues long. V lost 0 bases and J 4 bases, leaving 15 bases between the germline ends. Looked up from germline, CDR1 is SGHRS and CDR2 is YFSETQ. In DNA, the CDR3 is TGCGCCAGCAGCTTGGGGGAGCGGAGCAGGGCAGATACGCAGTATTTT. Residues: CASSLGERSRADTQYF.

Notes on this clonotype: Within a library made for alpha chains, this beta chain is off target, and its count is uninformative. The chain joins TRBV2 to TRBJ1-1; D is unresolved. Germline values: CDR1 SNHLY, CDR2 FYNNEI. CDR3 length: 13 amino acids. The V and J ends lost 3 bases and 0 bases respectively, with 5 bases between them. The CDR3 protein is CASSEFMNTEAFF. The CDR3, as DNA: TGTGCCAGCAGTGAGTTTATGAACACTGAAGCTTTCTTT.

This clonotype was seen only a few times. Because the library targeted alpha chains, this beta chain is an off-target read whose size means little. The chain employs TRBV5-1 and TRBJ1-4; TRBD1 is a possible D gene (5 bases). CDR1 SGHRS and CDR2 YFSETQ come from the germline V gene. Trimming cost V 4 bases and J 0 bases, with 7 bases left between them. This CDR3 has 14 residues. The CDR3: CASSAGPTNEKLFF. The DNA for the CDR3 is TGCGCCAGCAGCGCGGGACCAACTAATGAAAAACTGTTTTTT.